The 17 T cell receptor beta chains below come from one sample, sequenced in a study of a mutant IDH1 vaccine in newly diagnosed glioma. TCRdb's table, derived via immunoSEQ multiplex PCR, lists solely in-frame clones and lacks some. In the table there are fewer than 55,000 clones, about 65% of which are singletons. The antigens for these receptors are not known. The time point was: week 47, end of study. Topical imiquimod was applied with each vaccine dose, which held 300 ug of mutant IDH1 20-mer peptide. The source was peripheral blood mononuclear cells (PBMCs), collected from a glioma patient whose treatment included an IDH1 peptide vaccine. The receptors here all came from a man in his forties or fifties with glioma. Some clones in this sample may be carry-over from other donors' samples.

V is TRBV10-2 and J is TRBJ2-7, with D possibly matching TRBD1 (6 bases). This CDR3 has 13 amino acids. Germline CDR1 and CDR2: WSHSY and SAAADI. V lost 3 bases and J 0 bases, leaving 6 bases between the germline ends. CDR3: CASSEGGSYEQYF. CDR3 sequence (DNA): TGCGCCAGCAGTGAAGGGGGCTCCTACGAGCAGTACTTC.

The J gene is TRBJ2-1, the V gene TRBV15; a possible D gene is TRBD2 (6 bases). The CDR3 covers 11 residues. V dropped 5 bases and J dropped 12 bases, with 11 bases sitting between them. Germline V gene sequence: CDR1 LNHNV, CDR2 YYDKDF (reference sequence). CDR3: CATSRGTVQFF. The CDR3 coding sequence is TGTGCCACCAGCCGGGGGACGGTGCAGTTCTTC.

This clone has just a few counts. The CDR3 loop reads CASSPGQGGQPQHF. The CDR3, as DNA: TGTGCCAGCTCACCGGGACAGGGCGGTCAGCCCCAGCATTTT. The rearrangement links TRBV18 to TRBJ1-5, with TRBD1 matching 9 bases. In germline, CDR1 is KGHSH, CDR2 LQKENI. The CDR3 has 14 amino acids. The trim removed 3 bases at V and 6 bases at J, leaving 3 bases unmatched.

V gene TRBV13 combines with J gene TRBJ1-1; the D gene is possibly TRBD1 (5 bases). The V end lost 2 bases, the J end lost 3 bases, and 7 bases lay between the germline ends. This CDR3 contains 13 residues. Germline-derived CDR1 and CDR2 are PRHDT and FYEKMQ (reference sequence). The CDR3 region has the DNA TGTGCCAGCAGCTTACTGGGGGACACTGAAGCTTTCTTT. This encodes CASSLLGDTEAFF.

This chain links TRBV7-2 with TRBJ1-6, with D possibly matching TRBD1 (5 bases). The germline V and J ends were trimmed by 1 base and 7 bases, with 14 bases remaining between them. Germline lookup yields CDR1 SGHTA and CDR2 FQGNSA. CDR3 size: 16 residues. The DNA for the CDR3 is TGTGCCAGCAGCTTAGTAAGGGGTGGCGGCAATTCACCCCTCCACTTT. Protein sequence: CASSLVRGGGNSPLHF.

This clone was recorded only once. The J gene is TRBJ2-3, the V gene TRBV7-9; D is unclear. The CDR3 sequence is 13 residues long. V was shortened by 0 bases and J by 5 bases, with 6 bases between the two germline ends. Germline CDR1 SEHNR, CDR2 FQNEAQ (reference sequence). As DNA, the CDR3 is TGTGCCAGCAGCTTAGCCGGACGAGATACGCAGTATTTT. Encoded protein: CASSLAGRDTQYF.

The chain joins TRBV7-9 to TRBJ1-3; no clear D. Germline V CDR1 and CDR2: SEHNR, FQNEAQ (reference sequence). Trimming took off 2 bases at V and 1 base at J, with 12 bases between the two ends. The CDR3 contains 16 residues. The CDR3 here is CASSLPTTDSGNTIYF. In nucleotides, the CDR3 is TGTGCCAGCAGCTTACCGACAACAGATTCTGGAAACACCATATATTTT.

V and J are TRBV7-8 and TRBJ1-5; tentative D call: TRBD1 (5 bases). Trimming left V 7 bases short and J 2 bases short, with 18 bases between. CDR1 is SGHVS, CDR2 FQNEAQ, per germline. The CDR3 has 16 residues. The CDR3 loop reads CASKQYAGTRNQPQHF. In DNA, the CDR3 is TGTGCCAGCAAGCAATACGCCGGGACCCGCAATCAGCCCCAGCATTTT.

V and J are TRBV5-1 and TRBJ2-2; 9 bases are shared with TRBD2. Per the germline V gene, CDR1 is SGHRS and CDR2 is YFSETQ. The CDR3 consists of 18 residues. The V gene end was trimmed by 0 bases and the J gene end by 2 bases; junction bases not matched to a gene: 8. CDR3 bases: TGCGCCAGCAGCTTGGTGGCGGGGGGGCCCCAAAACACCGGGGAGCTGTTTTTT. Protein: CASSLVAGGPQNTGELFF.

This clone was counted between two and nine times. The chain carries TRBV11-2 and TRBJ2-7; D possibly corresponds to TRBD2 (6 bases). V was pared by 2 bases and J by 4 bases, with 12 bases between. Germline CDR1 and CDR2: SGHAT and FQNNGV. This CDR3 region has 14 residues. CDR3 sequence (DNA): TGTGCCAGCAGCTTATCGCGGGGACGGTACGAGCAGTACTTC. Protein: CASSLSRGRYEQYF. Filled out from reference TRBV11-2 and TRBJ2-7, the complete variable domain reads EAGVAQSPRYKIIEKRQSVAFWCNPISGHATLYWYQQILGQGPKLLIQFQNNGVVDDSQLPKDRFSAERLKGVDSTLKIQPAKLEDSAVYLCASSLSRGRYEQYFGPGTRLTVT.

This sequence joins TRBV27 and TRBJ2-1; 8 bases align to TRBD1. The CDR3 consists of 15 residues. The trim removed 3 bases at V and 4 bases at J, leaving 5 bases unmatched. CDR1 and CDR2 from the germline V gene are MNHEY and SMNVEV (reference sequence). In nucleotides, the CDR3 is TGTGCCAGCAGTTTCGGGACAGGCGATTACAATGAGCAGTTCTTC. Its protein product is CASSFGTGDYNEQFF.

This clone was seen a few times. The CDR3 DNA is TGTGCCATCAGTACCGGACTACTCGGGAGGGAGACCCAGTACTTC. It translates to CAISTGLLGRETQYF. The chain is built from TRBV10-3 and TRBJ2-5; the match to TRBD2 covers 7 bases. V trimming: 5 bases; J trimming: 5 bases; junction bases outside the gene matches: 11. From germline, CDR1 is ENHRY and CDR2 SYGVKD. There are 15 residues in the CDR3.

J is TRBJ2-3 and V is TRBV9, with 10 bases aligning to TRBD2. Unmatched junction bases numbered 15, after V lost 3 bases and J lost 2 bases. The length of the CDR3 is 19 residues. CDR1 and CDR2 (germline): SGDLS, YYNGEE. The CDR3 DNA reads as TGTGCCAGCAGCGCCCATAGAAGGGGACTAGCGTTGGACACAGATACGCAGTATTTT. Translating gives CASSAHRRGLALDTDTQYF. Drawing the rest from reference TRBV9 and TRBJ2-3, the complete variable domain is DSGVTQTPKHLITATGQRVTLRCSPRSGDLSVYWYQQSLDQGLQFLIQYYNGEERAKGNILERFSAQQFPDLHSELNLSSLELGDSALYFCASSAHRRGLALDTDTQYFGPGTRLTVL.

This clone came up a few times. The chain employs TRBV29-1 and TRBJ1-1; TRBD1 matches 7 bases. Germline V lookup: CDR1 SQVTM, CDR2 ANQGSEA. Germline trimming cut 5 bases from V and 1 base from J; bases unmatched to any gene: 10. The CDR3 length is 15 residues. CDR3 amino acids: CSVSRQGDGNTEAFF. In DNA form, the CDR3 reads TGCAGCGTTTCTCGACAGGGCGATGGGAACACTGAAGCTTTCTTT.

The CDR3 here is CASIRDWSKSYEQYF. CDR3 in DNA: TGTGCCAGCATCCGAGATTGGTCCAAATCCTACGAGCAGTACTTC. The rearrangement links TRBV2 to TRBJ2-7; no definite D call. CDR1 and CDR2 (germline): SNHLY, FYNNEI. Trimming removed 7 bases at V and 1 base at J, with 17 bases between. The CDR3 runs 15 residues.

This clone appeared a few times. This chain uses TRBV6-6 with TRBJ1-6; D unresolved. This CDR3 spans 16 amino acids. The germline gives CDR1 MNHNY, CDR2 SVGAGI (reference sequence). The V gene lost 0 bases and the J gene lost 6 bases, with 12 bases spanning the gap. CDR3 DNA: TGTGCCAGCAGTTACTCGAACCGGCGGATTAATTCACCCCTCCACTTT. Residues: CASSYSNRRINSPLHF.

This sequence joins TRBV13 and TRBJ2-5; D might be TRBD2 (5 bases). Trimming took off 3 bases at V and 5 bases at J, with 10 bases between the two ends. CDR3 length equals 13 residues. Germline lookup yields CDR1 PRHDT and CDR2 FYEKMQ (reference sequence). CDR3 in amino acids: CASSFEGWETQYF. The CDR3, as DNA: TGTGCCAGCAGCTTCGAGGGTTGGGAGACCCAGTACTTC.